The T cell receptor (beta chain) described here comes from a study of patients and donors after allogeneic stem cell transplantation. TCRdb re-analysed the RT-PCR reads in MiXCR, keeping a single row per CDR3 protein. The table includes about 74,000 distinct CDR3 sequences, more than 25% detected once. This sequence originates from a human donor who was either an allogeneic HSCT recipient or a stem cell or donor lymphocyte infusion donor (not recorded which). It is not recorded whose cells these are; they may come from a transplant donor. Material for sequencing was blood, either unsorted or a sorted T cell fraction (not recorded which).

This chain's CDR3 is CSVEEFAKTYGYTF. The CDR3 DNA follows: TGCAGCGTTGAAGAATTCGCCAAAACCTATGGCTACACCTTC. This rearrangement joins TRBV29-1 to TRBJ1-2; D gene unclear. The germline CDR1 and CDR2 sequences are SQVTM and ANQGSEA. V lost 0 bases to trimming and J lost 4 bases, with 12 bases between them. CDR3 length: 14 amino acids.